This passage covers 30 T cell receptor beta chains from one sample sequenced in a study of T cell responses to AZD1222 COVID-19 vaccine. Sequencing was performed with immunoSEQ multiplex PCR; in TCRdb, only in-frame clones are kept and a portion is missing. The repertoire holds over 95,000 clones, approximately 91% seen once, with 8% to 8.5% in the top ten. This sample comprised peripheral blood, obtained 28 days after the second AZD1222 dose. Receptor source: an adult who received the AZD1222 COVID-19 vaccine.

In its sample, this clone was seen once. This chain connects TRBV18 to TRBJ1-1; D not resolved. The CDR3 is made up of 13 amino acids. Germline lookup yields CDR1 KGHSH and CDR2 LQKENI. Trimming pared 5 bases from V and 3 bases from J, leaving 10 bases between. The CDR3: CASSSVEHTEAFF. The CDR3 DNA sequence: TGTGCCAGCTCATCCGTCGAACACACTGAAGCTTTCTTT. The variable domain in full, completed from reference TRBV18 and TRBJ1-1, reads NAGVMQNPRHLVRRRGQEARLRCSPMKGHSHVYWYRQLPEEGLKFMVYLQKENIIDESGMPKERFSAEFPKEGPSILRIQQVVRGDSAAYFCASSSVEHTEAFFGQGTRLTVV.

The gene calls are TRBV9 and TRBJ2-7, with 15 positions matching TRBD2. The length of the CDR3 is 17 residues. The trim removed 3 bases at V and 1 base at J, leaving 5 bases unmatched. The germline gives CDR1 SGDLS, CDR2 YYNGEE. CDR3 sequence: CASSEGGTSGRSYEQYF. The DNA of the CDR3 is TGTGCCAGCAGCGAGGGGGGGACTAGCGGGAGGTCCTACGAGCAGTACTTC.

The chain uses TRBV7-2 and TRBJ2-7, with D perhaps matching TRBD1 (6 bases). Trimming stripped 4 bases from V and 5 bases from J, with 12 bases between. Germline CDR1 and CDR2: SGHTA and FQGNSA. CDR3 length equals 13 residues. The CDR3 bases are TGTGCCAGCAGCTCCCCAGGGGTCCACGAGCAGTACTTC. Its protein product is CASSSPGVHEQYF.

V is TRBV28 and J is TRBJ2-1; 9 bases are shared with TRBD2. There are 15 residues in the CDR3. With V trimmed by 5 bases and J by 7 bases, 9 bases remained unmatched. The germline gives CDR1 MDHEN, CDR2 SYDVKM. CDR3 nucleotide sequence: TGTGCCAGCAGTCCCTGGGGCGGGAGGGCTAATGAGCAGTTCTTC. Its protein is CASSPWGGRANEQFF. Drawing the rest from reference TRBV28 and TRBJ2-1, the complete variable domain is DVKVTQSSRYLVKRTGEKVFLECVQDMDHENMFWYRQDPGLGLRLIYFSYDVKMKEKGDIPEGYSVSREKKERFSLILESASTNQTSMYLCASSPWGGRANEQFFGPGTRLTVL.

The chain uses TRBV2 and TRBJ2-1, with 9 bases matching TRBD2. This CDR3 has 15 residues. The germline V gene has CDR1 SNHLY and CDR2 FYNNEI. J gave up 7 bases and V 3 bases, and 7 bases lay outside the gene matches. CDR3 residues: CASSDQVAGDNEQFF. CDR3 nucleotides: TGTGCCAGCAGTGATCAGGTAGCGGGAGATAATGAGCAGTTCTTC.

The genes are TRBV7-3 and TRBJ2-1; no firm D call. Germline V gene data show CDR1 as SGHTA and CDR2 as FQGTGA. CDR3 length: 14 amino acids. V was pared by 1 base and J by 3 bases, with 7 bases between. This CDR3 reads CASSLNLDYNEQFF. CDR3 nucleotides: TGTGCCAGCAGCTTAAATCTGGACTACAATGAGCAGTTCTTC.

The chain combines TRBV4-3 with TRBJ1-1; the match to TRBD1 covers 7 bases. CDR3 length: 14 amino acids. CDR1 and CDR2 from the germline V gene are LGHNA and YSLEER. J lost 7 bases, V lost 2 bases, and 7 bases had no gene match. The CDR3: CASSQTGEDSEAFF. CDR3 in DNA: TGCGCCAGCAGCCAAACAGGGGAGGATAGTGAAGCTTTCTTT.

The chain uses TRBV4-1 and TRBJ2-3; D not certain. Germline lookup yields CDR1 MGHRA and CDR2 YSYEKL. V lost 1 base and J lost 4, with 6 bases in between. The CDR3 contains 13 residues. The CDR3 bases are TGCGCCAGCAGCCAAGGCCGGTCAGATACGCAGTATTTT. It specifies CASSQGRSDTQYF.

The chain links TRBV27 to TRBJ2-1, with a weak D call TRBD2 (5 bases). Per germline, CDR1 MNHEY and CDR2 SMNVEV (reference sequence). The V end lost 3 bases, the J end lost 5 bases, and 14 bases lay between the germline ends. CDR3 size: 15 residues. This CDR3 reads CASSFGRVPNNEQFF. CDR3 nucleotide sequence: TGTGCCAGCAGTTTTGGGCGGGTCCCCAACAATGAGCAGTTCTTC.

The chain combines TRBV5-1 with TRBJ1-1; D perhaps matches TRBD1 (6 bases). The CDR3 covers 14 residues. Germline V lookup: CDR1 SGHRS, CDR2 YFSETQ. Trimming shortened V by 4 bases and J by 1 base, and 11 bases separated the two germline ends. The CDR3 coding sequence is TGCGCCAGCAGCACACAGACAGGGAACACTGAAGCTTTCTTT. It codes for CASSTQTGNTEAFF.

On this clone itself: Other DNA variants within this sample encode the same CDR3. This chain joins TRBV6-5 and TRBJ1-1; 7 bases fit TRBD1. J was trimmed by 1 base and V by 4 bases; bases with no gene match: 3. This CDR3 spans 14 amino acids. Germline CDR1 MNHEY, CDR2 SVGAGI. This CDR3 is CASSSRTGNTEAFF. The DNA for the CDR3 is TGTGCCAGCAGTTCTCGGACAGGGAACACTGAAGCTTTCTTT.

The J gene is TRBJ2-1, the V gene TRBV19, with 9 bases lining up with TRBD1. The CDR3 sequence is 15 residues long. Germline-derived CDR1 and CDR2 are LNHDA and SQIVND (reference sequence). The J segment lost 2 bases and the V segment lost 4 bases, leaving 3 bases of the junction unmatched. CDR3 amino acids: CASSKDRGTYNEQFF. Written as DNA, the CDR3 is TGTGCCAGTAGTAAGGACAGGGGAACCTACAATGAGCAGTTCTTC.

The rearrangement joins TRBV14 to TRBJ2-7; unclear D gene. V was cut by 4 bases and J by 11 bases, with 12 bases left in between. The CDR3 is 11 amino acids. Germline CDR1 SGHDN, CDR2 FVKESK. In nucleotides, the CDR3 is TGTGCCAGCAGCCTCGCGAGCGTAAAGTACTTC. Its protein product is CASSLASVKYF. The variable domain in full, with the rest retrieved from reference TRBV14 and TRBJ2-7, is EAGVTQFPSHSVIEKGQTVTLRCDPISGHDNLYWYRRVMGKEIKFLLHFVKESKQDESGMPNNRFLAERTGGTYSTLKVQPAELEDSGVYFCASSLASVKYFGPGTRLTVT.

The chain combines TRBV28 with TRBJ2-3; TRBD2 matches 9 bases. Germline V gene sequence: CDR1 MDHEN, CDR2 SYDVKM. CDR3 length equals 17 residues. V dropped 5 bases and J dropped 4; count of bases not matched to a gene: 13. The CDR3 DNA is TGTGCCAGCAGTCTGGATCTTTGGCGGGAGGGCCCAGATACGCAGTATTTT. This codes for CASSLDLWREGPDTQYF.

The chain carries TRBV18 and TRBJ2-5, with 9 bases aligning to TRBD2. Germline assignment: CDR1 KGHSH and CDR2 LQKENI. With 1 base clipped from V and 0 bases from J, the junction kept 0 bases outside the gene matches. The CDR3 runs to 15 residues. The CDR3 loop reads CASSPLAGDQETQYF. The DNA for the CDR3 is TGTGCCAGCTCACCACTAGCGGGGGACCAAGAGACCCAGTACTTC. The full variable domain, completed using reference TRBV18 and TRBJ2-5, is NAGVMQNPRHLVRRRGQEARLRCSPMKGHSHVYWYRQLPEEGLKFMVYLQKENIIDESGMPKERFSAEFPKEGPSILRIQQVVRGDSAAYFCASSPLAGDQETQYFGPGTRLLVL.

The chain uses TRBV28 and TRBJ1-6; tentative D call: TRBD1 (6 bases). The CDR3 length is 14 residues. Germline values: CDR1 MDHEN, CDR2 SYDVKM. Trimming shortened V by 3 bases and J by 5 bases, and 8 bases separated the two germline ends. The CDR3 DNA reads TGTGCCAGCAGTTTCAGGGGCCATAATTCACCCCTCCACTTT. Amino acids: CASSFRGHNSPLHF.

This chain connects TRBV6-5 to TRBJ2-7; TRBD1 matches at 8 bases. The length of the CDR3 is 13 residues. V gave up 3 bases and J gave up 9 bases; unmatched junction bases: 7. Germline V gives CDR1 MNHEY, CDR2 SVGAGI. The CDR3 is CASSYDRGSWQYF. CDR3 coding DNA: TGTGCCAGCAGTTATGACAGGGGAAGCTGGCAGTACTTC.

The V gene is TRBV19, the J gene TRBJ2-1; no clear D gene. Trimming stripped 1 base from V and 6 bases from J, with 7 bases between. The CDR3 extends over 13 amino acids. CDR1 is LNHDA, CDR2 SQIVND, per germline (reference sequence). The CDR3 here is CASSIVAPNEQFF. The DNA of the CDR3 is TGTGCCAGTAGTATAGTTGCCCCCAATGAGCAGTTCTTC.

The CDR3 nucleotides read TGTGCCAGCAGTGAGCGGACAGGGGGCACTGAAGCTTTCTTT. Translating gives CASSERTGGTEAFF. The chain is built from TRBV28 and TRBJ1-1; 10 positions agree with TRBD1. Trimming at V came to 5 bases and at J to 4 bases, leaving 4 bases not matched to a gene. In germline, CDR1 is MDHEN, CDR2 SYDVKM. This CDR3 is 14 amino acids long.

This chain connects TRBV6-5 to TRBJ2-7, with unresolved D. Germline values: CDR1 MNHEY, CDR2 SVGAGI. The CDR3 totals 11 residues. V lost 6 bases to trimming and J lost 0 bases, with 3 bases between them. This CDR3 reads CASRGSYEQYF. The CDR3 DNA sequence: TGTGCCAGCAGGGGCTCCTACGAGCAGTACTTC.

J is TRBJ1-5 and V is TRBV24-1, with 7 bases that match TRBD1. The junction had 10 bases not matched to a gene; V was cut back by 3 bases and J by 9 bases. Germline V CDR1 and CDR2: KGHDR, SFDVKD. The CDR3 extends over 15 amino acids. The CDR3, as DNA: TGTGCCACCAGTGATGCACGGGAGGGGGCGGGGCCCCAGCATTTT. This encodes CATSDAREGAGPQHF.

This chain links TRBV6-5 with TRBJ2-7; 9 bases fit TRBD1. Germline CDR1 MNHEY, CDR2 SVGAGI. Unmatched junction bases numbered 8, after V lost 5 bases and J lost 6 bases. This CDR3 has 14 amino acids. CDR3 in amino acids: CASSRDRVLLEQYF. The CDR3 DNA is TGTGCCAGCAGTCGGGACAGGGTACTTCTCGAGCAGTACTTC.

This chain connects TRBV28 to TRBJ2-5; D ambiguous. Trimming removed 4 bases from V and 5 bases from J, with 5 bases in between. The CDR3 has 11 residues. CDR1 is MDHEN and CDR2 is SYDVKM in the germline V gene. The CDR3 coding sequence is TGTGCCAGCAGTTCCATTGAGACCCAGTACTTC. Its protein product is CASSSIETQYF.

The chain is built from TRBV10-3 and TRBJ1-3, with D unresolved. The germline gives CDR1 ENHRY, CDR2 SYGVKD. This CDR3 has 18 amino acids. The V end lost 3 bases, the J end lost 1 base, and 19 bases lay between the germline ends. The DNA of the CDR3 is TGTGCCATCAGTGATCGCCTAAGGCGGGATTCATCTGGAAACACCATATATTTT. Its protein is CAISDRLRRDSSGNTIYF.

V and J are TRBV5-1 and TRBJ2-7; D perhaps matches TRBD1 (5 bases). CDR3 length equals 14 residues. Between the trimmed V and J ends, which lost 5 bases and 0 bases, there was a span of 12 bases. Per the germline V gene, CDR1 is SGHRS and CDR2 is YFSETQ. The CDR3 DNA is TGCGCCAGCAGGGCGGACACCAACTCCTACGAGCAGTACTTC. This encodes CASRADTNSYEQYF. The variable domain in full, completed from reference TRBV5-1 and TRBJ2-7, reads KAGVTQTPRYLIKTRGQQVTLSCSPISGHRSVSWYQQTPGQGLQFLFEYFSETQRNKGNFPGRFSGRQFSNSRSEMNVSTLELGDSALYLCASRADTNSYEQYFGPGTRLTVT.

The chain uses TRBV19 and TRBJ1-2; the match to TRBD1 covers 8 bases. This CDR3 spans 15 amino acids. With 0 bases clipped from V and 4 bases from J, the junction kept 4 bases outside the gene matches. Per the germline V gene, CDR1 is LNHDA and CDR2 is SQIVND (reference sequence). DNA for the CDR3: TGTGCCAGTAGTATAGACGGACAGGGTCGCTATGGCTACACCTTC. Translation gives CASSIDGQGRYGYTF.

The CDR3, as DNA: TGTGCCAGCAGTTGGACAGGACAAGAGACCCAGTACTTC. This gives the protein CASSWTGQETQYF. The chain carries TRBV27 and TRBJ2-5; 7 bases align to TRBD1. The germline V gene encodes CDR1 MNHEY and CDR2 SMNVEV (reference sequence). Trimming at V came to 4 bases and at J to 2 bases, leaving 1 base not matched to a gene. This CDR3 comprises 13 residues.

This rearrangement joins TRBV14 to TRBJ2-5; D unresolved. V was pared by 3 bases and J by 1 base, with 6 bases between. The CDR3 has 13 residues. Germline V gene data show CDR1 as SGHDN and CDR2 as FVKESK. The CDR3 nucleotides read TGTGCCAGCAGCCAGGGAACCCAAGAGACCCAGTACTTC. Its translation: CASSQGTQETQYF.

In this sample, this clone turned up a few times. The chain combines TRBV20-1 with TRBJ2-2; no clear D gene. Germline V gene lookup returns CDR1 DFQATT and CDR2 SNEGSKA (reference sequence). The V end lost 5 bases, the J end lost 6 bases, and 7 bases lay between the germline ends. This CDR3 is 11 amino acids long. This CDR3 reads CSAPRAGELFF. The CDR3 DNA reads TGCAGTGCTCCGCGCGCCGGGGAGCTGTTTTTT.

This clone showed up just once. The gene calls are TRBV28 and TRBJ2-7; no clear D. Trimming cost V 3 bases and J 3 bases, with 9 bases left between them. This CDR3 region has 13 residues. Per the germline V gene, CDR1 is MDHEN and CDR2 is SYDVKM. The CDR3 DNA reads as TGTGCCAGCAGTTTCGGGCGGCTCTACGAGCAGTACTTC. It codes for CASSFGRLYEQYF. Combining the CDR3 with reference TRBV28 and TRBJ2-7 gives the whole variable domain DVKVTQSSRYLVKRTGEKVFLECVQDMDHENMFWYRQDPGLGLRLIYFSYDVKMKEKGDIPEGYSVSREKKERFSLILESASTNQTSMYLCASSFGRLYEQYFGPGTRLTVT.